The clone carrying this T cell receptor beta chain was counted once. Its target is unknown. This sample was included in a study of breast tumors, draining lymph nodes, adjacent tissues. TCRdb passed the multiplex PCR reads through MiXCR, listing each CDR3 protein once. The sample holds 150,000 to 200,000 distinct CDR3 sequences, about 33% seen once. Breast cancer patients provided tissue from their axillary draining lymph nodes. Study results and caveats: Tumor repertoires ranked between lymph nodes and nontumor tissue in diversity, with V and J gene preferences. That most tumor T cells come from lymph nodes remained unproven.

CDR3 size: 17 residues. The ends were cut back, 0 bases at V and 0 bases at J, with 9 bases in the middle. Germline V gives CDR1 LGHNT, CDR2 FRNRAP. The V gene is TRBV12-5, the J gene TRBJ1-6; D remains ambiguous. The clonotype was recovered from a female donor with breast cancer. Some clones in this sample may be carry-over from other donors' samples. Sample: axillary lymph node tissue. CDR3 nucleotides: TGTGCTAGTGGTTTGGTCCCCGGGAGCTCCTATAATTCACCCCTCCACTTT. As protein: CASGLVPGSSYNSPLHF. Full variable domain (outside the CDR3, taken from reference TRBV12-5 and TRBJ1-6): DARVTQTPRHKVTEMGQEVTMRCQPILGHNTVFWYRQTMMQGLELLAYFRNRAPLDDSGMPKDRFSAEMPDATLATLKIQPSEPRDSAVYFCASGLVPGSSYNSPLHFGNGTRLTVT.